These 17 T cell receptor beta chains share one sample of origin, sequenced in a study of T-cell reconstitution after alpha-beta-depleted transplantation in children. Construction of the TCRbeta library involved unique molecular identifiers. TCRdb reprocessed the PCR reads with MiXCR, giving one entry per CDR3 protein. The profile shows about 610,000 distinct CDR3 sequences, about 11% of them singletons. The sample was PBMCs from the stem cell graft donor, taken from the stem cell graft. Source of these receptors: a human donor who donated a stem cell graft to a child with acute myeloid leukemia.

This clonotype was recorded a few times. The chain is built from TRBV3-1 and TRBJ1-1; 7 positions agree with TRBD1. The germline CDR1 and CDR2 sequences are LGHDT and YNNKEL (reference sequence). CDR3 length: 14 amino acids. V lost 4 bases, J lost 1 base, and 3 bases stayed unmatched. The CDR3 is CASSRPGGNTEAFF. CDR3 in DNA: TGTGCCAGCAGCCGTCCAGGGGGGAACACTGAAGCTTTCTTT.

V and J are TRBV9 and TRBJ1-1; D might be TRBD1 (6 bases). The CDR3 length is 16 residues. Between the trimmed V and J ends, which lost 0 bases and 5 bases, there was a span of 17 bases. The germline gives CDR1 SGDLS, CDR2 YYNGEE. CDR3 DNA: TGTGCCAGCAGCGTAGGTGGGGGGCTGGCGGAAACTGAAGCTTTCTTT. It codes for CASSVGGGLAETEAFF.

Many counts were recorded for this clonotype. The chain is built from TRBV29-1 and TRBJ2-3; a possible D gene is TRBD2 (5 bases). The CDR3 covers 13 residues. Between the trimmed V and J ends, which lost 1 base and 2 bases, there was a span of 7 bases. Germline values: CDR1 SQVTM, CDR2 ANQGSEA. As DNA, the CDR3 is TGCAGCGTTGAAGCGGGATCCACAGATACGCAGTATTTT. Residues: CSVEAGSTDTQYF.

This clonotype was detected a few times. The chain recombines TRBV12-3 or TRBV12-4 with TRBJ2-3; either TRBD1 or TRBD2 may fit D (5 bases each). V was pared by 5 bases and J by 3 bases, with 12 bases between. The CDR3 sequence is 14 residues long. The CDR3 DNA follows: TGTGCCAGCAGTGAGGGACGTTTAACAGATACGCAGTATTTT. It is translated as CASSEGRLTDTQYF.

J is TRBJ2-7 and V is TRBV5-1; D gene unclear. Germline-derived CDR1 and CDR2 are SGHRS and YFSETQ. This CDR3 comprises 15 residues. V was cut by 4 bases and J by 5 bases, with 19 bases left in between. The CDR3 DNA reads TGCGCCAGCAGCCCCCTGGGGTTAGTGACCCACGAGCAGTACTTC. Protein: CASSPLGLVTHEQYF.

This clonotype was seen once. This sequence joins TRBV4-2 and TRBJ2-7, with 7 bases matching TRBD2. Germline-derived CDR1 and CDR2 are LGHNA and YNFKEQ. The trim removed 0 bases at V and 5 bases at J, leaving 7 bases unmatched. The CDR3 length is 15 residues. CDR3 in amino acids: CASSQEGGGRDEQYF. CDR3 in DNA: TGTGCCAGCAGCCAAGAGGGGGGAGGGAGAGACGAGCAGTACTTC.

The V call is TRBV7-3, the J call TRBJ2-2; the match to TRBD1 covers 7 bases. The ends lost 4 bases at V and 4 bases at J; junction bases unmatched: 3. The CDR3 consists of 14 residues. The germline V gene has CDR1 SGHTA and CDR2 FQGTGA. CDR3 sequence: CASSYTGVTGELFF. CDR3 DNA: TGTGCCAGCAGCTATACAGGGGTCACCGGGGAGCTGTTTTTT.

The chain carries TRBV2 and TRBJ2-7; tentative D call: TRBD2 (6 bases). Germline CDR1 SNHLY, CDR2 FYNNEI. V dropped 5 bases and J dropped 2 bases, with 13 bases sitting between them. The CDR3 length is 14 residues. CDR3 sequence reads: CASSRNGGPYEQYF. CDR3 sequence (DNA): TGTGCCAGCAGTAGGAACGGGGGACCCTACGAGCAGTACTTC.

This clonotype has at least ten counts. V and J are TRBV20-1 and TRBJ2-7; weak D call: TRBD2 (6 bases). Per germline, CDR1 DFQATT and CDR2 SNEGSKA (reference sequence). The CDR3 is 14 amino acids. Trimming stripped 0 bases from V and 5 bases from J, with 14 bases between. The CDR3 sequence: CSARDRRGGDEQYF. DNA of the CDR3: TGCAGTGCTAGAGATCGGAGGGGTGGTGACGAGCAGTACTTC.

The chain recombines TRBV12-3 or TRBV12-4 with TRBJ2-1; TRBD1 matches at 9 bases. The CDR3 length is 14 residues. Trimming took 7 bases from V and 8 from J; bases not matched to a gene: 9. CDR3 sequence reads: CASTLGTGRDEQFF. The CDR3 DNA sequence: TGTGCCAGCACCCTCGGGACAGGGAGGGATGAGCAGTTCTTC.

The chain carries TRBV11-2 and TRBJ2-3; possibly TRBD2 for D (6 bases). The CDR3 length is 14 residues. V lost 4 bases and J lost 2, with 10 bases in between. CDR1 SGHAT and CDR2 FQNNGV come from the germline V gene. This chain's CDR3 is CASSSDYSTDTQYF. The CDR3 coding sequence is TGTGCCAGCAGCTCGGACTATTCCACAGATACGCAGTATTTT.

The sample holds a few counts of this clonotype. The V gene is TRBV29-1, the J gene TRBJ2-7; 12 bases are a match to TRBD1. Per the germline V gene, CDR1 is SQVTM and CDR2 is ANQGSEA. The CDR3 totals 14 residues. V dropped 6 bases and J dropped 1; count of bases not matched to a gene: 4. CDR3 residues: CSVGTGGTSYEQYF. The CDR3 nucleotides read TGCAGCGTGGGGACAGGGGGCACATCCTACGAGCAGTACTTC.

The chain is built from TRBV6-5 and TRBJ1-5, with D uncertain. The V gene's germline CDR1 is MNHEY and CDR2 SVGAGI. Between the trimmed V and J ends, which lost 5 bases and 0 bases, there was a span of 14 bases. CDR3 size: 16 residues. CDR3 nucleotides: TGTGCCAGCAGTACCAGGACCGTATATAGCAATCAGCCCCAGCATTTT. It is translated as CASSTRTVYSNQPQHF.

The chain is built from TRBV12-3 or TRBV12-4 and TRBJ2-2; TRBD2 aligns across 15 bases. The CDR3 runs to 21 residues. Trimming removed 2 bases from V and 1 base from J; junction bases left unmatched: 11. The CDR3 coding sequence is TGTGCCAGCAGTTTACGGGGACTAGCGGGAGGAAAAGCAAAGAACACCGGGGAGCTGTTTTTT. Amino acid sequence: CASSLRGLAGGKAKNTGELFF.

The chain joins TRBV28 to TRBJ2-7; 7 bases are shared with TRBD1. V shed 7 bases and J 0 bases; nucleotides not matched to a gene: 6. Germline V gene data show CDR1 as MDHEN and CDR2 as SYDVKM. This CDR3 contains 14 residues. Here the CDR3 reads CASNTQGISYEQYF. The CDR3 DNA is TGTGCCAGCAATACACAGGGGATCTCCTACGAGCAGTACTTC.

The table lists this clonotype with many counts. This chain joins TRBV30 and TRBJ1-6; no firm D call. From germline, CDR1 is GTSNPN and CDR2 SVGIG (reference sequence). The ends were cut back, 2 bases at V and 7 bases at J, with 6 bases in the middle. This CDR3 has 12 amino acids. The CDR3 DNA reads TGTGCCTGGAGTCATCCGAATTCACCCCTCCACTTT. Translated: CAWSHPNSPLHF.

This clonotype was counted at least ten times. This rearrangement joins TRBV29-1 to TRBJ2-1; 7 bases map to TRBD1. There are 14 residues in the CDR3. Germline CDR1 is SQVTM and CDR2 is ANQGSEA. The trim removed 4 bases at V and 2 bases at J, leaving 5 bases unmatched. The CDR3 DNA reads TGCAGCGTTGTTAGTCAGGGGGCCTACAATGAGCAGTTCTTC. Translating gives CSVVSQGAYNEQFF.